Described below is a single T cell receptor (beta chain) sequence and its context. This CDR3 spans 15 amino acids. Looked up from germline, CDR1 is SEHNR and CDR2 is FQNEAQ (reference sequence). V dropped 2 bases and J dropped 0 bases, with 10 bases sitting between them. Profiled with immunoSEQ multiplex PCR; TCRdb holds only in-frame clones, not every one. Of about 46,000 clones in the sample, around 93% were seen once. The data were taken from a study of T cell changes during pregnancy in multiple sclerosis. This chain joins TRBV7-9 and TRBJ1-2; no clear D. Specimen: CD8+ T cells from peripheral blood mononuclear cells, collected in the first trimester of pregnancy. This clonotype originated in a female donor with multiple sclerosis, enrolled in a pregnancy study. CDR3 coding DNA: TGTGCCAGCAGCTTACCAGGCCCAGCTAACTATGGCTACACCTTC. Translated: CASSLPGPANYGYTF.